This T cell receptor (beta chain) originates from a study of post-analysis software for immune sequencing data (dated by TCRdb to 2015 to 2017). Background on the whole study: The recorded disease courses included relapsing-remitting, secondary progressive and progressive-relapsing multiple sclerosis, and some patients had no subtype annotation. Patient repertoires were compared against around 10 previously published healthy control repertoires from donors aged roughly 6 to 26 years. A subset of samples was prepared in parallel using single-end sample barcoding, then pooled and co-amplified after Illumina adapter ligation.

The method was PCR. Instrument on record: Illumina HiSeq 2500. Unique molecular identifiers were incorporated into TCR beta cDNA libraries to reduce PCR and sequencing biases. Per 1 to 10 million input T cells, approximately 500,000 cDNA molecules were obtained, such that each molecule approximated one T cell. Patient libraries were prepared and sequenced with the same protocol used for the earlier healthy control dataset. Within a given batch, samples were prepared together, multiplexed and sequenced on the same HiSeq lane. In the paper's pipeline: MIGEC was used to process the raw barcoded reads, and molecular identifier groups with only a single read were discarded before consensus assembly and CDR3 extraction. VDJtools was used for post-analysis of the clonotype tables, and diversity was normalized by down-sampling every dataset to the size of the smallest sample. To correct batch-related cross-sample contamination, repertoire overlap clustering matched CDR3 amino acid sequences but not nucleotide sequences. Using fastp at Q25 and MiXCR, TCRdb reprocessed the public reads and kept productive beta chains. One record per CDR3 amino acid sequence lists the most common genes and DNA. TCRdb, not the authors, supplied the V and J calls. Here the sample has about 160,000 distinct CDR3 sequences; under 40% occur a single time. Of the sample, under 30% falls within the top ten clones.

In the paper's terms, the time point label means: second blood draw from one MS patient after hematopoietic stem cell transplantation. TCR beta repertoires were profiled from peripheral blood of roughly twelve young patients with multiple sclerosis to demonstrate the VDJtools post-analysis software. Multiple sclerosis patients were children and adolescents aged 6 to 15 years. Concerning this clonotype itself: The target of this receptor is not known. Per-base qualities were not stored, and no clone one base away is much larger.

Findings and caveats that apply to the study as a whole: The control group was slightly older than the multiple sclerosis patient group. Significantly higher frequencies in patients than in controls were found for several TRBV segments, including TRBV5-6, TRBV5-1 and TRBV20-1. When samples were clustered directly using the F measure, samples prepared in the same batch co-clustered strongly, which prompted a batch-effect correction. Significantly lower normalized Chao1 diversity was found in multiple sclerosis patients than in controls, suggesting substantial peripheral T-cell clonal expansion.

After removal of 4 bases from V and 2 bases from J, the junction retains 11 bases not matched to a gene. The germline V gene (reference sequence) provides CDR1 SGHNT and CDR2 YYREEE. The CDR3 runs 17 residues from the cysteine to the phenylalanine. Only the CDR3 DNA is retained, 51 bases long and in frame from the first base. Material: blood, obtained after autologous hematopoietic stem cell transplantation. The rearranged chain carries TRBV5-4 and TRBJ2-5; the junction holds 10 bases that match TRBD2. The receptor comes from a girl aged 10 to 17 with multiple sclerosis. Donor details come from another sample of the same person, matched by shared clones. CDR3 region: CASSPGVSSGRQETQYF. The DNA sequence is as follows: TGTGCCAGCAGCCCTGGCGTCTCTAGCGGGAGACAAGAGACCCAGTACTTC.